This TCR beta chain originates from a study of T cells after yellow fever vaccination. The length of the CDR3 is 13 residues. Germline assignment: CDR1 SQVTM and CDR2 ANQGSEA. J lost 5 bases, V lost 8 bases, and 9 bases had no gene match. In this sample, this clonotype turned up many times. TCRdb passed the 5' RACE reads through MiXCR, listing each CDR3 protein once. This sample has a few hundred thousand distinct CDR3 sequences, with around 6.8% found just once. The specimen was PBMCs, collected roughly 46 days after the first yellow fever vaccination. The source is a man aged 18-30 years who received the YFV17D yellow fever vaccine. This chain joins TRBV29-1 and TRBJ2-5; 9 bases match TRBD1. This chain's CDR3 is CSTTGTGSETQYF. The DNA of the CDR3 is TGCAGCACCACCGGGACAGGGAGCGAGACCCAGTACTTC.